Included here is one T cell receptor (beta chain) sequence, with context. What it binds is not known. The V gene's germline CDR1 is SNHLY and CDR2 FYNNEI. After removal of 8 bases from V and 9 bases from J, the junction contained 8 bases not matched to a gene. The CDR3 totals 13 residues. This sample was included in a study of T cell responses to AZD1222 COVID-19 vaccine. Some clones are missing from TCRdb's copy, which holds only in-frame ones; the method was immunoSEQ multiplex PCR. The repertoire holds over 95,000 clones, with around 89% as singletons. Points from the study as a whole: Breadth and depth of Spike-specific TCRs rose after two AZD1222 doses.

This specimen was peripheral blood, taken on day 0 of AZD1222 vaccination. The TCR sequence derives from an adult in good health. The rearrangement joins TRBV2 to TRBJ2-1; 9 bases fit TRBD1. The DNA of the CDR3 is TGTGCCAGCCTTACACAGGGGGCGAGTGAGCAGTTCTTC. It encodes CASLTQGASEQFF.